This entry lists 10 T cell receptor beta chains sequenced from one sample in a study of lymphopenia after photon versus proton radiotherapy. Assay: immunoSEQ multiplex PCR; the TCRdb copy retains only in-frame clones and omits some. This table holds some 15,000 clones, more than 65% found once. Specimen: peripheral blood, collected from a patient treated with proton-based radiotherapy. These receptors all stem from a man between 65 and 79 years old with pancreatic cancer.

The chain has TRBV5-4 and TRBJ1-1; possibly TRBD1 for D (5 bases). V shed 4 bases and J shed 4 bases, with 17 bases lying between them. This CDR3 is built from 15 residues. Germline V gene data show CDR1 as SGHNT and CDR2 as YYREEE (reference sequence). CDR3 amino acids: CASSVNPQGFTEAFF. The CDR3 region has the DNA TGTGCCAGCAGCGTAAACCCGCAGGGTTTCACTGAAGCTTTCTTT.

V usage is TRBV11-1 and J usage is TRBJ2-3; the D gene could be TRBD1 or TRBD2 (6 bases each). Germline assignment: CDR1 SGHAT and CDR2 FQDESV (reference sequence). Trimming removed 1 base at V and 6 bases at J, with 20 bases between. The CDR3 contains 17 residues. The CDR3 DNA sequence: TGTGCCAGCAGCTTAGGACCACCCTTACAGGGACTGGATACGCAGTATTTT. Its protein product is CASSLGPPLQGLDTQYF.

By sample share, this clone is medium-sized. The rearrangement links TRBV11-2 to TRBJ1-1; D might be TRBD1 (5 bases). Germline-derived CDR1 and CDR2 are SGHAT and FQNNGV. V shed 4 bases and J shed 1 base, with 10 bases lying between them. The CDR3 contains 14 residues. The CDR3 bases are TGTGCCAGCAGCTCCGCGGGGACGAACACTGAAGCTTTCTTT. It encodes CASSSAGTNTEAFF.

The CDR3 spells CASSLGWNRRSNYGYTF. The CDR3 bases are TGTGCCAGCAGCTTGGGTTGGAACAGGCGTTCTAACTATGGCTACACCTTC. This sequence joins TRBV5-5 and TRBJ1-2, with TRBD1 as a possible D gene (5 bases). Germline V CDR1 and CDR2: SGHKS, YYEKEE (reference sequence). V was trimmed by 0 bases and J by 0 bases, leaving 15 bases between them. This CDR3 has 17 amino acids.

The chain joins TRBV29-1 to TRBJ2-1, with D perhaps TRBD1 or TRBD2 (6 bases each). Per the germline V gene, CDR1 is SQVTM and CDR2 is ANQGSEA. This CDR3 region has 14 residues. V lost 5 bases, J lost 2 bases, and 13 bases lay in between. The CDR3, as DNA: TGCAGCGTTTCCGGGGGCCAAACCTACAATGAGCAGTTCTTC. Translated, it gives CSVSGGQTYNEQFF.

The chain couples TRBV28 to TRBJ1-4; TRBD1 matches 9 bases. The CDR3 covers 15 residues. V shed 3 bases, J shed 7 bases, and the junction held 6 bases outside the gene matches. The V gene's germline CDR1 is MDHEN and CDR2 SYDVKM. CDR3 sequence: CASSFGQGSGEKLFF. For the CDR3, the DNA is TGTGCCAGCAGTTTCGGACAGGGGTCTGGTGAAAAACTGTTTTTT.

The chain has TRBV15 and TRBJ2-1, with 7 positions matching TRBD1. CDR1 LNHNV and CDR2 YYDKDF come from the germline V gene (reference sequence). J was trimmed by 5 bases and V by 3 bases; bases with no gene match: 4. There are 14 residues in the CDR3. In DNA form, the CDR3 reads TGTGCCACCAGCAGTTGGGGACAGCACAATGAGCAGTTCTTC. Translating it yields CATSSWGQHNEQFF.

This clone showed up just a few times. The chain uses TRBV7-9 and TRBJ1-5, with D possibly TRBD1 on 5 matching bases. With 4 bases removed from V and 5 bases from J, the gap between germline ends came to 12 bases. The CDR3 extends over 14 amino acids. CDR1 is SEHNR and CDR2 is FQNEAQ in the germline V gene (reference sequence). The CDR3 region is CASSSDSTDQPQHF. Written as DNA, the CDR3 is TGTGCCAGCAGCTCCGACAGCACGGATCAGCCCCAGCATTTT.

CDR3 in amino acids: CASGFDRGRATDTQYF. The CDR3 DNA reads as TGTGCTAGTGGTTTCGACAGAGGACGGGCCACAGATACGCAGTATTTT. This chain uses TRBV12-5 with TRBJ2-3; a weak D match, TRBD1 (5 bases). The CDR3 covers 16 residues. The ends were cut back, 3 bases at V and 2 bases at J, with 15 bases in the middle. The germline CDR1 and CDR2 sequences are LGHNT and FRNRAP.

V is TRBV5-1 and J is TRBJ1-1; D unresolved. Trimming removed 7 bases from V and 1 base from J, with 23 bases in between. CDR3 length equals 17 residues. The germline V gene has CDR1 SGHRS and CDR2 YFSETQ. The CDR3 coding sequence is TGCGCCAGCCTCCCGGGAGGGTTCCCCCTCAAGAACACTGAAGCTTTCTTT. Translating it yields CASLPGGFPLKNTEAFF.